This entry lists 14 T cell receptor beta chains sequenced from one sample in a study of T cells in Graves' hyperthyroidism and ophthalmopathy. What was amplified from RNA transcripts were TCR beta CDR3 regions. Initially, a first-round RT-PCR of the TCR CDR3 employed the HTBI primer set. In TCRdb, the multiplex PCR reads were re-called with MiXCR into one record per CDR3 protein. The data show about 560,000 distinct CDR3 sequences, over 15% seen once. The sample comprised blood. The receptors were gathered from a woman aged 18-35 years with Graves' hyperthyroidism.

The CDR3: CASSLVPLAGAGTGELFF. The DNA for the CDR3 is TGTGCCAGCAGCTTAGTCCCTCTAGCGGGGGCCGGGACCGGGGAGCTGTTTTTT. The chain employs TRBV7-2 and TRBJ2-2, with 10 positions matching TRBD2. This CDR3 comprises 18 residues. V was pared by 1 base and J by 5 bases, with 10 bases of the junction left unmatched. CDR1 is SGHTA and CDR2 is FQGNSA in the germline V gene.

This clonotype was counted many times. V and J are TRBV7-4 and TRBJ1-1; D is perhaps TRBD1 (6 bases). CDR1 is SGHVT and CDR2 is SQSDAQ in the germline V gene. Trimming took 5 bases from V and 2 from J, leaving 15 bases between them. The CDR3 extends over 15 amino acids. The CDR3 region has the DNA TGTGCCAGCAGCACCAGGTACAGGGATAACACTGAAGCTTTCTTT. This codes for CASSTRYRDNTEAFF.

The chain joins TRBV4-2 to TRBJ1-5; D is unclear. The V and J ends lost 1 base and 2 bases respectively, with 15 bases between them. The CDR3 extends over 17 amino acids. The V gene's germline CDR1 is LGHNA and CDR2 YNFKEQ. The CDR3 loop is CASSQGGRVRGNQPQHF. DNA of the CDR3: TGTGCCAGCAGCCAAGGAGGCCGGGTGAGGGGCAATCAGCCCCAGCATTTT.

This clonotype was counted at least ten times. V and J are TRBV20-1 and TRBJ1-1; 7 nucleotides agree with TRBD1. Trimming at V came to 6 bases and at J to 1 base, leaving 11 bases not matched to a gene. Germline assignment: CDR1 DFQATT and CDR2 SNEGSKA (reference sequence). The CDR3 is 15 amino acids. CDR3 residues: CSAEGAGPKNTEAFF. Written as DNA, the CDR3 is TGCAGTGCGGAGGGGGCCGGGCCTAAGAACACTGAAGCTTTCTTT.

This clonotype has at least ten counts. The rearrangement uses TRBV5-5 and TRBJ1-4; the D gene is possibly TRBD1 (5 bases). Trimming took 1 base from V and 7 from J, leaving 14 bases between them. Germline V lookup: CDR1 SGHKS, CDR2 YYEKEE (reference sequence). This CDR3 is 15 amino acids long. For the CDR3, the DNA is TGTGCCAGCAGCTTGTCCGACAGTAAAGGTGAAAAACTGTTTTTT. It specifies CASSLSDSKGEKLFF.

This clonotype was seen a handful of times. The V call is TRBV6-2 or TRBV6-3, the J call TRBJ2-7; D unclear. Germline CDR1 MNHEY, CDR2 SVGEGT. Trimming stripped 5 bases from V and 5 bases from J, with 13 bases between. The CDR3 loop spans 13 amino acids. The CDR3 is CASSLAEPHEQYF. Written as DNA, the CDR3 is TGTGCCAGCAGTCTGGCCGAGCCCCACGAGCAGTACTTC.

This clonotype occurred many times. This rearrangement joins TRBV20-1 to TRBJ2-4; no firm D call. Germline loops: CDR1 DFQATT, CDR2 SNEGSKA (reference sequence). The CDR3 runs 14 residues. V was cut by 0 bases and J by 1 base, with 7 bases left in between. CDR3 loop: CSARDLGAKNIQYF. CDR3 nucleotide sequence: TGCAGTGCTAGAGACCTAGGGGCCAAAAACATTCAGTACTTC.

This clonotype was detected a few times. This may come from a read error, since a much larger clone is one base off. The chain employs TRBV12-3 or TRBV12-4 and TRBJ1-4, with 7 bases aligning to TRBD1. The CDR3 is 17 amino acids. CDR3 amino acids: CASSFWGDRAPNERLFF. Here the CDR3 DNA reads TGTGCCAGCAGCTTTTGGGGGGACAGAGCACCGAATGAAAGACTGTTTTTT.

This clonotype was seen more than once but under ten times. V is TRBV6-4 and J is TRBJ2-3; TRBD1 matches at 8 bases. CDR1 and CDR2 from the germline V gene are MRHNA and SNTAGT. V was pared by 0 bases and J by 1 base, with 3 bases of the junction left unmatched. This CDR3 contains 16 residues. Written as DNA, the CDR3 is TGTGCCAGCAGTGACTCAGGCAGGGGGCGCACAGATACGCAGTATTTT. It codes for CASSDSGRGRTDTQYF.

The rearrangement uses TRBV20-1 and TRBJ2-3; 8 nucleotides agree with TRBD1. V gave up 3 bases and J gave up 4 bases; unmatched junction bases: 9. CDR3 length equals 15 residues. Germline assignment: CDR1 DFQATT and CDR2 SNEGSKA (reference sequence). In DNA form, the CDR3 reads TGCAGTGCTAGGATCCCAGGGGGCCGGGCAGATACGCAGTATTTT. Residues: CSARIPGGRADTQYF.

The chain has TRBV6-8 and TRBJ2-1; D call uncertain. V was pared by 10 bases and J by 5 bases, with 9 bases between. The CDR3 covers 11 residues. Germline CDR1 reads MNHGY; CDR2 reads SAAAGT. CDR3 bases: TGTGCCACGGCGGCGAACAATGAGCAGTTCTTC. Residues: CATAANNEQFF.

The J gene is TRBJ1-6, the V gene TRBV4-2, with D unclear. Germline CDR1 reads LGHNA; CDR2 reads YNFKEQ. The V end was cut by 0 bases, the J end by 0 bases, with 9 bases between. The CDR3 totals 17 residues. CDR3 DNA sequence: TGTGCCAGCAGCCAAGATCACGGGCGCTCCTATAATTCACCCCTCCACTTT. Encoded protein: CASSQDHGRSYNSPLHF.

As regards this clonotype: At one end the junction does not follow the germline gene, possibly because of a read error. This chain uses TRBV19 with TRBJ1-2, with 10 bases lining up with TRBD1. Per the germline V gene, CDR1 is LNHDA and CDR2 is SQIVND (reference sequence). The CDR3 is made up of 17 amino acids. CDR3 protein: CASSTLHRDRGNYGHTF. The CDR3 region has the DNA TGTGCCAGTAGTACCCTCCACCGGGACAGGGGCAACTATGGCCACACCTTC.

This clonotype was counted a few times. This chain links TRBV12-5 with TRBJ2-1; tentative D call: TRBD1 (5 bases). The CDR3 is made up of 17 amino acids. V dropped 0 bases and J dropped 4 bases, with 16 bases sitting between them. Germline assignment: CDR1 LGHNT and CDR2 FRNRAP. CDR3 coding DNA: TGTGCTAGTGGTTTGGTACATGTGGGGCTACCTTACAATGAGCAGTTCTTC. This codes for CASGLVHVGLPYNEQFF.